The 30 T cell receptor beta chains reported below all come from one sample, sequenced in a study of T cell changes during pregnancy in multiple sclerosis. Only in-frame clones appear in the TCRdb table, and some are missing; sequencing was by immunoSEQ multiplex PCR. Of some 40,000 clones in the sample, roughly nine tenths were seen once. This sample comprised CD4+ T cells from peripheral blood mononuclear cells, obtained in the first trimester of pregnancy. The receptors derive from a female donor with multiple sclerosis, enrolled in a pregnancy study.

This chain joins TRBV25-1 and TRBJ2-7; 8 bases agree with TRBD2. V gave up 2 bases and J gave up 6 bases; unmatched junction bases: 9. Per germline, CDR1 MGHDK and CDR2 SYGVNS. CDR3 length: 15 amino acids. The DNA of the CDR3 is TGTGCCAGCAGTGAACTGGGGCGGGAGGCCTTCGAGCAGTACTTC. Its translation: CASSELGREAFEQYF.

The rearrangement uses TRBV29-1 and TRBJ1-2; 9 bases are a match to TRBD1. The germline CDR1 and CDR2 sequences are SQVTM and ANQGSEA. This CDR3 has 10 residues. Trimming cost V 7 bases and J 12 bases; bases outside gene matches: 6. CDR3 protein: CSGGDRDHTF. The DNA of the CDR3 is TGCAGCGGGGGGGACAGGGATCACACCTTC.

This clone was observed once. The chain carries TRBV4-3 and TRBJ2-7, with 10 positions matching TRBD1. In germline, CDR1 is LGHNA, CDR2 YSLEER. The V gene end was trimmed by 4 bases and the J gene end by 3 bases; junction bases not matched to a gene: 3. This CDR3 is 14 amino acids long. For the CDR3, the DNA is TGCGCCAGCAGCCCCAGGACAGGGGGCTACGAGCAGTACTTC. Protein product: CASSPRTGGYEQYF.

This clone has a handful of counts. V and J are TRBV11-3 and TRBJ2-1; no clear D. In germline, CDR1 is SGHNT, CDR2 YENEEA. V lost 0 bases and J 10 bases, leaving 10 bases between the germline ends. The CDR3 totals 13 residues. CDR3: CASSLDRTEEQFF. Here the CDR3 DNA reads TGTGCCAGCAGCTTAGATCGTACAGAAGAGCAGTTCTTC.

J is TRBJ2-7 and V is TRBV9; 10 bases are a match to TRBD2. J was trimmed by 4 bases and V by 0 bases; bases with no gene match: 4. The CDR3 runs 15 residues. Germline V gene lookup returns CDR1 SGDLS and CDR2 YYNGEE. CDR3 in DNA: TGTGCCAGCAGCGTAGGGGCTAGCGGGAGTTACGAGCAGTACTTC. As protein: CASSVGASGSYEQYF. Together with reference TRBV9 and TRBJ2-7, the CDR3 gives the full variable domain: DSGVTQTPKHLITATGQRVTLRCSPRSGDLSVYWYQQSLDQGLQFLIQYYNGEERAKGNILERFSAQQFPDLHSELNLSSLELGDSALYFCASSVGASGSYEQYFGPGTRLTVT.

This clone was observed a handful of times. The rearrangement joins TRBV6-5 to TRBJ1-1, with D maybe TRBD1 (6 bases). The germline gives CDR1 MNHEY, CDR2 SVGAGI. The CDR3 covers 14 residues. Trimming removed 5 bases from V and 4 bases from J, with 14 bases in between. This CDR3 is CASSGRGWGTEAFF. CDR3 DNA: TGTGCCAGCAGTGGGAGGGGGTGGGGCACTGAAGCTTTCTTT.

The chain is built from TRBV28 and TRBJ1-2, with 9 bases fitting TRBD1. The germline V gene encodes CDR1 MDHEN and CDR2 SYDVKM. J was trimmed by 8 bases and V by 11 bases; bases with no gene match: 6. The CDR3 length is 11 residues. CDR3 region: CAYRGREGYTF. The CDR3, as DNA: TGTGCCTACAGGGGGCGCGAAGGCTACACCTTC.

V gene TRBV10-1 combines with J gene TRBJ2-7; 10 bases are shared with TRBD1. The J segment lost 5 bases and the V segment lost 2 bases, leaving 0 bases of the junction unmatched. Germline values: CDR1 WNHNN, CDR2 SYGVQD (reference sequence). This CDR3 comprises 13 residues. The DNA for the CDR3 is TGCGCCAGCAGTGAGGACAGGGGGCACGAGCAGTACTTC. It translates to CASSEDRGHEQYF.

The CDR3 spells CAWSGGTVVGELFF. In DNA form, the CDR3 reads TGTGCCTGGAGTGGAGGGACAGTCGTTGGGGAGCTGTTTTTT. The chain couples TRBV30 to TRBJ2-2; 7 bases map to TRBD1. Germline CDR1 GTSNPN, CDR2 SVGIG (reference sequence). With V trimmed by 1 base and J by 8 bases, 7 bases remained unmatched. The CDR3 runs to 14 residues. Combining the CDR3 with reference TRBV30 and TRBJ2-2 gives the whole variable domain SQTIHQWPATLVQPVGSPLSLECTVEGTSNPNLYWYRQAAGRGLQLLFYSVGIGQISSEVPQNLSASRPQDRQFILSSKKLLLSDSGFYLCAWSGGTVVGELFFGEGSRLTVL.

The chain uses TRBV12-5 and TRBJ2-1, with 9 bases that match TRBD1. The CDR3 has 14 residues. Germline CDR1 and CDR2: LGHNT and FRNRAP. With 1 base clipped from V and 6 bases from J, the junction kept 1 base outside the gene matches. The CDR3 coding sequence is TGTGCTAGTGGTTTGGGACAGGGGGTCAATGAGCAGTTCTTC. This codes for CASGLGQGVNEQFF.

The chain employs TRBV6-1 and TRBJ2-7; D ambiguous. Trimming shortened V by 6 bases and J by 2 bases, and 5 bases separated the two germline ends. The CDR3 spans 11 residues. Germline V CDR1 and CDR2: MNHNS, SASEGT. CDR3 in DNA: TGTGCCAGCAGACTCCCCTACGAGCAGTACTTC. Its translation: CASRLPYEQYF.

This chain connects TRBV19 to TRBJ2-1, with no clear D. The CDR3 has 15 residues. Trimming left V 6 bases short and J 0 bases short, with 12 bases between. Germline V lookup: CDR1 LNHDA, CDR2 SQIVND (reference sequence). CDR3 bases: TGTGCCAGTAGCCCAGTGGGCAACTCCTACAATGAGCAGTTCTTC. Translated: CASSPVGNSYNEQFF.

This rearrangement joins TRBV5-1 to TRBJ2-2, with TRBD2 identical over 12 bases. The trim removed 4 bases at V and 1 base at J, leaving 11 bases unmatched. The germline V gene encodes CDR1 SGHRS and CDR2 YFSETQ. The CDR3 extends over 19 amino acids. CDR3 protein: CASSPSGTSGRLNTGELFF. The CDR3 DNA follows: TGCGCCAGCAGCCCCTCCGGGACTAGCGGGCGGCTGAACACCGGGGAGCTGTTTTTT.

The CDR3 coding sequence is TGCGCCAGCAGCTTGGGACAGGGGGCCTACAATGAGCAGTTCTTC. Encoded protein: CASSLGQGAYNEQFF. The chain joins TRBV5-1 to TRBJ2-1; TRBD1 agrees at 9 bases. J gave up 2 bases and V 0 bases, and 0 bases lay outside the gene matches. The length of the CDR3 is 15 residues. The germline V gene has CDR1 SGHRS and CDR2 YFSETQ.

CDR3 DNA sequence: TGCGCCAGCTCGACAGACTACGAGCAGTACTTC. Protein product: CASSTDYEQYF. The chain is built from TRBV5-1 and TRBJ2-7, with a weak D call TRBD1 (5 bases). This CDR3 contains 11 residues. The V and J ends lost 7 bases and 3 bases respectively, with 8 bases between them. In germline, CDR1 is SGHRS, CDR2 YFSETQ.

The DNA for the CDR3 is TGTGCCAGCAGTTACAATGACAGGGCCGTTTCTCAGACCTTC. Translated: CASSYNDRAVSQTF. V gene TRBV6-5 combines with J gene TRBJ1-2, with 7 bases that match TRBD1. The CDR3 sequence is 14 residues long. Germline V CDR1 and CDR2: MNHEY, SVGAGI. Trimming removed 2 bases from V and 14 bases from J; junction bases left unmatched: 14.

V usage is TRBV6-5 and J usage is TRBJ2-7; tentative D call: TRBD2 (6 bases). The germline V and J ends were trimmed by 8 bases and 0 bases, with 17 bases remaining between them. The CDR3 totals 15 residues. Germline assignment: CDR1 MNHEY and CDR2 SVGAGI. CDR3 nucleotides: TGTGCCAGCTCTAGGAGGGGCTCCCTCTCCTACGAGCAGTACTTC. Amino acids: CASSRRGSLSYEQYF.

This clone has a single count. This rearrangement joins TRBV6-1 to TRBJ2-2, with 10 bases aligning to TRBD2. This CDR3 is 17 amino acids long. The germline gives CDR1 MNHNS, CDR2 SASEGT. The J segment lost 4 bases and the V segment lost 4 bases, leaving 9 bases of the junction unmatched. The CDR3 DNA reads as TGTGCCAGCAGTGGCCTTAGCGGGGGGTCGGGCACCGGGGAGCTGTTTTTT. This gives the protein CASSGLSGGSGTGELFF.

This clone has just one count. The rearrangement joins TRBV4-1 to TRBJ2-5; D not resolved. The V gene's germline CDR1 is MGHRA and CDR2 YSYEKL. This CDR3 spans 16 amino acids. Trimming pared 0 bases from V and 5 bases from J, leaving 16 bases between. The CDR3 sequence is CASSQDLTRSRETQYF. CDR3 DNA: TGCGCCAGCAGCCAAGATCTAACCCGGTCTCGGGAGACCCAGTACTTC.

This clone occurred once. The chain joins TRBV30 to TRBJ2-7; 11 bases line up with TRBD1. V lost 3 bases to trimming and J lost 3 bases; unmatched junction nucleotides: 7. This CDR3 has 15 amino acids. Germline lookup yields CDR1 GTSNPN and CDR2 SVGIG (reference sequence). CDR3 sequence reads: CAWRVGTGGGYEQYF. DNA of the CDR3: TGTGCCTGGAGGGTAGGGACAGGGGGAGGCTACGAGCAGTACTTC. The variable domain in full, completed from reference TRBV30 and TRBJ2-7, reads SQTIHQWPATLVQPVGSPLSLECTVEGTSNPNLYWYRQAAGRGLQLLFYSVGIGQISSEVPQNLSASRPQDRQFILSSKKLLLSDSGFYLCAWRVGTGGGYEQYFGPGTRLTVT.

The V gene is TRBV30, the J gene TRBJ2-2; 8 nucleotides align to TRBD2. The CDR3 totals 16 residues. The trim removed 2 bases at V and 0 bases at J, leaving 5 bases unmatched. CDR1 is GTSNPN and CDR2 is SVGIG in the germline V gene (reference sequence). For the CDR3, the DNA is TGTGCCTGGAGTTCGGAAGCGGGAGCGAACACCGGGGAGCTGTTTTTT. It specifies CAWSSEAGANTGELFF.

The CDR3 region has the DNA TGTGCCAGCTCACCAGGGACAGGGCGTTACGAGCAGTACTTC. Translated, it gives CASSPGTGRYEQYF. The gene calls are TRBV18 and TRBJ2-7, with 9 bases aligning to TRBD1. The CDR3 is 14 amino acids. V lost 2 bases and J lost 4; bases outside the gene matches: 3. Germline loops: CDR1 KGHSH, CDR2 LQKENI.

V usage is TRBV18 and J usage is TRBJ2-1; 8 positions match TRBD2. The V gene end was trimmed by 6 bases and the J gene end by 5 bases; junction bases not matched to a gene: 3. Germline CDR1 KGHSH, CDR2 LQKENI. The CDR3 length is 13 residues. The CDR3 nucleotides are TGTGCCAGCTCCGAGCGGGAGCACAATGAGCAGTTCTTC. This encodes CASSEREHNEQFF.

The rearrangement uses TRBV19 and TRBJ2-7; 11 bases match TRBD1. Germline V gene sequence: CDR1 LNHDA, CDR2 SQIVND (reference sequence). J lost 7 bases, V lost 5 bases, and 7 bases had no gene match. The CDR3 covers 14 residues. CDR3 residues: CASSPGTGGGEQYF. The CDR3 DNA follows: TGTGCCAGTAGTCCCGGGACAGGGGGTGGTGAGCAGTACTTC.

The table lists this clone with many counts. The chain carries TRBV7-8 and TRBJ1-1, with a weak D call TRBD1 (5 bases). Trimming pared 5 bases from V and 3 bases from J, leaving 16 bases between. Germline CDR1 is SGHVS and CDR2 is FQNEAQ. The CDR3 runs 15 residues. The CDR3 bases are TGTGCCAGCAGCCCCGGCGGGGGGAGGGACACTGAAGCTTTCTTT. It codes for CASSPGGGRDTEAFF.

This chain joins TRBV7-3 and TRBJ2-1; TRBD1 matches at 11 bases. The V and J ends lost 2 bases and 6 bases, in that order; junction bases with no gene match: 6. Germline CDR1 SGHTA, CDR2 FQGTGA. CDR3 size: 16 residues. The CDR3 DNA sequence: TGTGCCAGCAGCTTACGGACCGGGACAGGGGGCAATGAGCAGTTCTTC. Translating it yields CASSLRTGTGGNEQFF.

The rearrangement links TRBV5-1 to TRBJ2-2, with 11 bases matching TRBD1. The length of the CDR3 is 15 residues. V trimming: 5 bases; J trimming: 6 bases; junction bases outside the gene matches: 6. CDR1 is SGHRS and CDR2 is YFSETQ in the germline V gene. CDR3 sequence (DNA): TGCGCCAGCAGACTCGGACAGGGGGCGCCCGGGGAGCTGTTTTTT. Its protein product is CASRLGQGAPGELFF.

The J gene is TRBJ1-4, the V gene TRBV6-5; perhaps TRBD1 as D (5 bases). The germline V gene encodes CDR1 MNHEY and CDR2 SVGAGI. V was shortened by 4 bases and J by 0 bases, with 9 bases between the two germline ends. The CDR3 has 15 residues. The CDR3 nucleotides read TGTGCCAGCAGTTCGACAGCAACAACTAATGAAAAACTGTTTTTT. Translating gives CASSSTATTNEKLFF.

The CDR3 bases are TGCAGCAGTGGGACAGGGCCTCCCAACGAGCAGTACTTC. This codes for CSSGTGPPNEQYF. The rearrangement joins TRBV29-1 to TRBJ2-7; TRBD1 matches at 9 bases. V was pared by 8 bases and J by 5 bases, with 10 bases of the junction left unmatched. CDR3 length: 13 residues. Germline CDR1 SQVTM, CDR2 ANQGSEA.

V usage is TRBV18 and J usage is TRBJ2-3; TRBD1 aligns across 7 bases. The germline CDR1 and CDR2 sequences are KGHSH and LQKENI. With V trimmed by 6 bases and J by 1 base, 7 bases remained unmatched. The CDR3 contains 15 residues. CDR3 loop: CASSQDRLRTDTQYF. In DNA form, the CDR3 reads TGTGCCAGCTCGCAGGACAGGTTACGCACAGATACGCAGTATTTT.